Listed here are 8 T cell receptor beta chains from one sample, sequenced in a study of cytomegalovirus exposure and HLA in healthy donors (dated by TCRdb to the late 2010s). Library prep was done by the immunoSEQ multiplex PCR assay. A mixture of 60 forward primers for TCR Vbeta segments and 13 reverse primers for TCR Jbeta segments was used in the multiplex PCR. TCRdb mirrors the immuneACCESS table, restricted to in-frame sequences. Some clones are absent from its copies; in checked studies, under half trace to an unresolved V gene, and the reason for the others is unknown. In all, the sample holds about 180,000 clones, and 70% to 80% of those were seen once. The ten largest make up approximately 2.9% of the sample. The sequencing input was PBMCs. These receptors all come from a male donor in good health and CMV-seronegative.

The rearrangement uses TRBV20-1 and TRBJ2-1; D call uncertain. Germline V gene sequence: CDR1 DFQATT, CDR2 SNEGSKA (reference sequence). Trimming stripped 2 bases from V and 5 bases from J, with 4 bases between. The CDR3 covers 11 residues. CDR3 protein: CSARRDNEQFF. In nucleotides, the CDR3 is TGCAGTGCTAGAAGAGACAATGAGCAGTTCTTC.

This clone was counted between two and nine times. The rearrangement joins TRBV7-6 to TRBJ2-3, with D tentatively TRBD1 (6 bases). V was trimmed by 1 base and J by 1 base, leaving 12 bases between them. The CDR3 contains 16 residues. Germline loops: CDR1 SGHVS, CDR2 FNYEAQ. CDR3 amino acids: CASSLGQGPRTDTQYF. CDR3 nucleotides: TGTGCCAGCAGCTTAGGGCAGGGGCCTCGCACAGATACGCAGTATTTT.

The rearrangement joins TRBV7-2 to TRBJ2-7; 8 bases map to TRBD1. The V gene's germline CDR1 is SGHTA and CDR2 FQGNSA. The CDR3 sequence is 15 residues long. V was clipped by 5 bases and J by 4 bases; unmatched bases: 10. The CDR3 loop reads CASSILLDRAYEQYF. The CDR3 DNA sequence: TGTGCCAGCAGCATATTACTGGACAGGGCGTACGAGCAGTACTTC.

The table lists this clone with a count of one. The chain recombines TRBV25-1 with TRBJ1-5, with D tentatively TRBD1 (5 bases). The V end was cut by 3 bases, the J end by 6 bases, with 24 bases between. The CDR3 has 18 residues. Germline-derived CDR1 and CDR2 are MGHDK and SYGVNS. The DNA for the CDR3 is TGTGCCAGCAGTGATGGTGGGGGGTTTTATGGGTTTGTTCAGCCCCAGCATTTT. Encoded protein: CASSDGGGFYGFVQPQHF.

This chain uses TRBV28 with TRBJ1-5, with 9 bases that match TRBD1. With 6 bases clipped from V and 7 bases from J, the junction kept 4 bases outside the gene matches. Germline CDR1 MDHEN, CDR2 SYDVKM. The CDR3 is made up of 13 amino acids. CDR3 sequence: CASRQGASQPQHF. The CDR3 nucleotides are TGTGCCAGCAGACAGGGGGCAAGCCAGCCCCAGCATTTT.

This sequence joins TRBV9 and TRBJ2-1, with 8 bases lining up with TRBD2. Unmatched junction bases numbered 15, after V lost 3 bases and J lost 4 bases. Germline lookup yields CDR1 SGDLS and CDR2 YYNGEE. The CDR3 is made up of 18 amino acids. As DNA, the CDR3 is TGTGCCAGCAGCGCGGATACAACTGCGGGGGGCCTATACAATGAGCAGTTCTTC. It codes for CASSADTTAGGLYNEQFF. Full variable domain (missing parts from reference TRBV9 and TRBJ2-1): DSGVTQTPKHLITATGQRVTLRCSPRSGDLSVYWYQQSLDQGLQFLIQYYNGEERAKGNILERFSAQQFPDLHSELNLSSLELGDSALYFCASSADTTAGGLYNEQFFGPGTRLTVL.

The V and J genes are TRBV28 and TRBJ1-3; D not resolved. This CDR3 is built from 14 residues. CDR1 and CDR2 from the germline V gene are MDHEN and SYDVKM. Trimming stripped 2 bases from V and 2 bases from J, with 7 bases between. CDR3 DNA sequence: TGTGCCAGCAGTTTAGGGCGGGCTGGAAACACCATATATTTT. Translation gives CASSLGRAGNTIYF.

The chain uses TRBV5-6 and TRBJ2-7, with D unclear. The V and J ends lost 1 base and 7 bases respectively, with 15 bases between them. CDR1 is SGHDT, CDR2 YYEEEE, per germline. The CDR3 runs to 14 residues. The CDR3 bases are TGTGCCAGCAGCTTGTGGGCCGGTAGTGGGGAGCAGTACTTC. It yields the protein CASSLWAGSGEQYF.